This T cell receptor beta chain was found in a study of blood T cells in healthy people across ages. Study-level findings and limits: When set beside aged donors, long-lived donors presented more naive CD4+ cells and higher diversity. A strong correlation between TCR beta diversity and naive T cell percentage was seen.

Turning to this clonotype: Its antigen is undetermined.

J lost 8 bases, V lost 0 bases, and 7 bases had no gene match. Looked up from germline, CDR1 is LNHNV and CDR2 is YYDKDF (reference sequence). The CDR3 length is 16 residues. PCR was performed a second time for roughly 6 to 12 cycles using a sample-barcoded 5' primer and a J-beta primer mix. One entry per CDR3 protein results from TCRdb running MiXCR on the 5' RACE reads. The data hold 540,000 or so distinct CDR3 sequences, with around 48% observed a single time. The specimen was blood. The TCR sequence derives from an elderly man in good health. The chain carries TRBV15 and TRBJ2-1; 10 nucleotides align to TRBD1. CDR3 protein: CATSRDGTGVTDEQFF. The CDR3 DNA reads TGTGCCACCAGCAGAGATGGGACAGGGGTTACGGATGAGCAGTTCTTC.